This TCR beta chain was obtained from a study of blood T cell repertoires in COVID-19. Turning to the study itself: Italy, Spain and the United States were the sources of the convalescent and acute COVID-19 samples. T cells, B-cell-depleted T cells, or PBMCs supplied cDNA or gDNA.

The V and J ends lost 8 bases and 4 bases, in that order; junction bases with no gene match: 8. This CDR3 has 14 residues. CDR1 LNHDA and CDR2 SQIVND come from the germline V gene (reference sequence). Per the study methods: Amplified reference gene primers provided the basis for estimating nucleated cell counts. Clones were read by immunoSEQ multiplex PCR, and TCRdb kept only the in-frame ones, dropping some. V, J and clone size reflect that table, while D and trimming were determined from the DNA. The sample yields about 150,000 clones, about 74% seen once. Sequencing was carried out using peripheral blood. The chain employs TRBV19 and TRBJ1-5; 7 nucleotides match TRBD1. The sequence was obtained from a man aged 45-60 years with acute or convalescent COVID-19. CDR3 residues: CASSTTGVNQPQHF. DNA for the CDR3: TGTGCCAGTTCTACTACAGGGGTGAATCAGCCCCAGCATTTT.